This is a list of T cell receptor beta chains from one sample in a study of control samples from healthy donors and cancer patients. Sequenced by immunoSEQ multiplex PCR; TCRdb stores in-frame clones only, minus some. Among some 150,000 clones listed, over 85% were seen once. Input material: blood. These receptors were obtained from a man aged 45-65 years in good health. The CDR3 runs from the conserved cysteine through the conserved F or W. A clone size is listed for some rows: how often the clone was seen (once, few, many), or a class if it is expanded.

clone size	V gene	J gene	CDR3 protein
NA	TRBV6-5	TRBJ2-3	CASGSDPTDTQYF
NA	TRBV24-1	TRBJ2-3	CATSGIVDEPDTQYF
NA	TRBV4-1	TRBJ2-1	CASSRQAGGVTYNEQFF
NA	TRBV5-5	TRBJ2-7	CASILTGGSSYEQYF
NA	TRBV10-2	TRBJ1-2	CASSESRFYGYTF
once	TRBV9	TRBJ2-3	CASSVASQGTMSTDTQYF
NA	TRBV24-1	TRBJ2-1	CATSDLPGQEREGEQFF
NA	TRBV3-1/TRBV3-2	TRBJ2-3	CASSPGLGAPDTQYF
NA	TRBV9	TRBJ2-1	CASSVGGGRLINEQFF
NA	TRBV3-1/TRBV3-2	TRBJ2-7	CASSHTLRDRAVEQYF
once	TRBV19	TRBJ1-2	CASSMGQSYGYTF
NA	TRBV5-1	TRBJ2-1	CASSSNLNNEQFF
few	TRBV7-9	TRBJ1-1	CASTRTGGTEAFF
NA	TRBV19	TRBJ1-4	CASSPRDRAVGEKLFF
NA	TRBV18	TRBJ1-2	CASTLDNNYGYTF
NA	TRBV7-2	TRBJ2-3	CASSLMRTGGKDTQYF
NA	TRBV3-1/TRBV3-2	TRBJ1-4	CASSARDRGYEKLFF
once	TRBV12-5	TRBJ2-1	CASGLVLNGYYRKQFF
few	TRBV27	TRBJ2-7	CASSPGSYEQYF
NA	TRBV6-5	TRBJ2-6	CASALGSGANVLTF
NA	TRBV12-3/TRBV12-4	TRBJ1-6	CASSPGANSPLHF
NA	TRBV18	TRBJ2-7	CASSLLAGAGEQYF
once	TRBV10-3	TRBJ1-6	CAISDSDLTLHF
NA	TRBV27	TRBJ1-4	CASSSHFRGFDKKLFF
NA	TRBV28	TRBJ2-5	CASSSSWTGDRETQYF
NA	TRBV29-1	TRBJ1-1	CSAQTGLNTEAFF
NA	TRBV6-1	TRBJ2-3	CASSELITRPDTQYF
NA	TRBV7-2	TRBJ2-1	CASSLAYGSSYNEQFF
NA	TRBV5-1	TRBJ1-1	CASSYRDREYTEAFF
NA	TRBV19	TRBJ1-3	CASTPSATAGNTIYF
NA	TRBV5-1	TRBJ1-6	CASSFDQGVDSPLHF
NA	TRBV28	TRBJ2-7	CASSLFRSSYEQYF
NA	TRBV5-1	TRBJ1-5	CASSLSGQGQPQHF
NA	TRBV28	TRBJ2-7	CASSVTVPYEQYF